This T cell receptor beta chain was obtained from a study of Graves' ophthalmopathy and Graves' hyperthyroidism. Turning to the study itself: Peripheral blood was collected at initial diagnosis, before any treatment. Study results and limitations: Blood repertoires reportedly contained most expanded thyroid clonotypes above 0.001 frequency.

For this clonotype: Its antigen is undetermined.

This CDR3 is built from 19 residues. Germline CDR1 and CDR2: SGHTA and FQGNSA. After removal of 5 bases from V and 4 bases from J, the junction contained 14 bases not matched to a gene. The sequenced template was RNA, covering the TCR beta CDR3 region. HTBI primers served in a first-round RT-PCR, which a second-round multiplex PCR followed. A single record per CDR3 protein comes from TCRdb applying MiXCR to the multiplex PCR reads. The sample has 650,000 to 900,000 distinct CDR3 sequences; 40% are singletons. Moderately to severely active ophthalmopathy under 3 months, CAS at least 3, NOSPECS at least 4. Out of about 11 ml of fresh peripheral blood, PBMCs were obtained.

The sequencing input was peripheral blood. The chain is built from TRBV7-2 and TRBJ2-5; 15 bases match TRBD2. This TCR was sampled from an adult man with Graves' ophthalmopathy. The CDR3 loop reads CASSGTGTSGGTILETQYF. As DNA, the CDR3 is TGTGCCAGCAGCGGCACCGGGACTAGCGGGGGGACAATCTTAGAGACCCAGTACTTC.